This T cell receptor (beta chain) was sequenced during a study of T cells in Graves' hyperthyroidism and ophthalmopathy. Overall study: Once the initial diagnosis was made, peripheral blood was obtained before any treatment. Study conclusions and caveats: Most thyroid clonotypes expanded above 0.001 were also detected in blood.

There are many counts of this clonotype. The antigen is not known. PBMCs were derived from around 10 ml fresh peripheral blood. The CDR3 length is 13 residues. V was clipped by 3 bases and J by 1 base, with 9 bases between them. Per the germline V gene, CDR1 is GTSNPN and CDR2 is SVGIG (reference sequence). Amplification of TCR beta CDR3 regions used RNA as the template. The HTBI primer set drove a first-round RT-PCR of the TCR CDR3. TCRdb passed the multiplex PCR reads through MiXCR, listing each CDR3 protein once. The sample contains about 400,000 distinct CDR3 sequences, roughly 14% of which appear only once.

Sequencing was performed on blood. The chain joins TRBV30 to TRBJ1-1; the D gene is possibly TRBD1 (5 bases). The sequence was obtained from a man aged 18 to 30 with Graves' ophthalmopathy. The DNA of the CDR3 is TGTGCCTGGAGGCGGGACGGGAACACTGAAGCTTTCTTT. Its translation: CAWRRDGNTEAFF.